This T cell receptor (beta chain) was sequenced in a study of cytomegalovirus exposure and HLA in healthy donors. Details on this clone: No antigen is known for it.

From germline, CDR1 is MDHEN and CDR2 SYDVKM. The CDR3 consists of 16 residues. The ends were cut back, 3 bases at V and 5 bases at J, with 20 bases in the middle. Findings of the study overall: In a later analysis, V- and J-gene trimming of beta chains associated with a DCLRE1C missense variant, replicated independently. Immune exposure data for these donors was limited to CMV serostatus.

Primers for the PCR totalled 60 Vbeta and 13 Jbeta. Profiling relied on immunoSEQ multiplex PCR, and the TCRdb table lists in-frame clones only, not all of them. The table records roughly 130,000 clones, 70% to 80% of them present only once. The sequenced sample consisted of PBMCs. This receptor was obtained from a human donor in good health. This rearrangement joins TRBV28 to TRBJ2-7; D ambiguous. The CDR3 region is CASSFVFSLITDEQYF. In DNA form, the CDR3 reads TGTGCCAGCAGTTTCGTTTTCTCCCTCATCACAGACGAGCAGTACTTC.